The T cell receptor (beta chain) under discussion was sequenced for a study of cytomegalovirus exposure and HLA in healthy donors. In the PCR, 60 Vbeta and 13 Jbeta primers were used. Libraries were prepared by immunoSEQ multiplex PCR; TCRdb keeps only in-frame clonotypes and omits some of them. The sample consists of roughly 200,000 clones, about 80% of them appearing once. This clone was seen a handful of times. V lost 1 base and J 5 bases, leaving 9 bases between the germline ends. The CDR3 is 14 residues long. The germline V gene encodes CDR1 SGHAT and CDR2 FQNNGV. The chain couples TRBV11-2 to TRBJ1-5, with a possible D match to TRBD1 (6 bases). This TCR was sampled from a woman in her 30s in good health and CMV-seropositive. Sequencing used PBMCs. The CDR3 nucleotides read TGTGCCAGCAGCTTAGGGGGGCGAGATCAGCCCCAGCATTTT. Translation: CASSLGGRDQPQHF.